A single sample gave rise to the 5 T cell receptor beta chains below, sequenced in a study of beta chain features in type 1 diabetes. Sequenced material consisted of expressed TCRB transcripts (all of the isolated RNA was reverse transcribed). The assay was immunoSEQ multiplex PCR, and TCRdb's table has in-frame clones only and misses some. Here the sample spans about 660,000 clones, around an eighth being singletons. Findings of the study overall: There was a moderate but significant shortening of TCRB CDR3s in all four CD4+ subsets of Type 1 diabetes patients.

Their antigen targets remain unknown. Sequencing was carried out using naive CD4+ T cells from blood. These receptors were taken from a man aged 18 to 30 with type 1 diabetes.

The CDR3, as DNA: TGTGCCTGGAGTCTAGTTAATGAGCAGTTCTTC. This codes for CAWSLVNEQFF. The chain couples TRBV30 to TRBJ2-1, with D unclear. Trimming left V 2 bases short and J 7 bases short, with 6 bases between. Germline V gives CDR1 GTSNPN, CDR2 SVGIG (reference sequence). The CDR3 is 11 residues long.

The table lists this clone with a few counts. This chain links TRBV30 with TRBJ2-1, with a possible D match to TRBD1 (6 bases). The germline CDR1 and CDR2 sequences are GTSNPN and SVGIG (reference sequence). Deletions cut 0 bases from V and 15 bases from J, with 15 bases between. CDR3 length: 12 amino acids. CDR3 nucleotides: TGTGCCTGGAGTGTACGAGGGGGTAAAATGTTCTTC. Protein sequence: CAWSVRGGKMFF.

This sequence joins TRBV19 and TRBJ2-7; 12 bases line up with TRBD2. The CDR3 length is 16 residues. From germline, CDR1 is LNHDA and CDR2 SQIVND (reference sequence). Germline trimming cut 3 bases from V and 6 bases from J; bases unmatched to any gene: 9. In nucleotides, the CDR3 is TGTGCCAGTAGTATCGGCCCTAGCGGGAGGGCAATCGAGCAGTACTTC. Translated: CASSIGPSGRAIEQYF.

This clone was seen only once. The chain has TRBV5-1 and TRBJ2-3, with a possible D match to TRBD2 (6 bases). Deletions cut 7 bases from V and 2 bases from J, with 14 bases between. From germline, CDR1 is SGHRS and CDR2 YFSETQ. The CDR3 has 14 amino acids. The DNA for the CDR3 is TGCGCCAGCCGGAGGGAGAGCTCCACAGATACGCAGTATTTT. Its protein product is CASRRESSTDTQYF.

This clone was seen more than once but under ten times. The chain joins TRBV7-2 to TRBJ2-3; 7 positions agree with TRBD2. Germline CDR1 reads SGHTA; CDR2 reads FQGNSA. This CDR3 is 15 amino acids long. With V trimmed by 6 bases and J by 2 bases, 8 bases remained unmatched. CDR3 amino acids: CASRPSGTNTDTQYF. In DNA, the CDR3 is TGTGCCAGCAGACCGAGCGGGACGAACACAGATACGCAGTATTTT.